This T cell receptor (beta chain) originates from a study of shared clonotypes between healthy human individuals. The V gene's germline CDR1 is SGDLS and CDR2 YYNGEE. The CDR3 contains 14 residues. Trimming shortened V by 3 bases and J by 6 bases, and 14 bases separated the two germline ends. Data came from immunoSEQ multiplex PCR; TCRdb stores just in-frame clones and leaves some out. Of about 1 million clones listed, about 74% were seen once; the top ten hold roughly 1.5%. This chain links TRBV9 with TRBJ2-3; D remains unclear. The sequenced sample was memory CD4+ T cells sorted from blood. As to subset: CD45RA-negative fraction. This receptor was taken from a man aged 18 to 30 in good health. CDR3 amino acids: CASSDGPNTDTQYF. In nucleotides, the CDR3 is TGTGCCAGCAGCGACGGACCCAACACGGATACGCAGTATTTT.